This T cell receptor (beta chain) was profiled in a study of blood T cell repertoires in COVID-19. About the research overall: Samples representing acute and convalescent COVID-19 were sourced from the United States, Italy and Spain.

The sample holds a few counts of this clone. The CDR3 runs to 16 residues. The germline V gene encodes CDR1 SGHKS and CDR2 YYEKEE (reference sequence). The germline V and J ends were trimmed by 0 bases and 7 bases, with 14 bases remaining between them. Authors' data handling: The assay estimated nucleated cells by amplifying reference gene primers. TCRdb keeps only in-frame clones here, not all; method: immunoSEQ multiplex PCR. V and J calls plus clone size are reproduced from that table; the DNA served to infer D and trimming. This sample has about 100,000 clones; about 85% occur once, and the top ten carry around 4%.

This sequence originates from a man aged 55 to 69 with acute or convalescent COVID-19. The sample comprised peripheral blood. This chain links TRBV5-5 with TRBJ1-6; tentative D call: TRBD1 (6 bases). The CDR3 loop is CASSLDWTALNSPLHF. CDR3 coding DNA: TGTGCCAGCAGCTTGGACTGGACAGCTCTGAATTCACCCCTCCACTTT.